These T cell receptor beta chains were read from a single sample in a study of identical twins. TCRdb reprocessed the 5' RACE reads with MiXCR, giving one entry per CDR3 protein. The sample lists approximately 240,000 distinct CDR3 sequences, around 15% occurring once. The sequenced sample consisted of memory (CD45RO+) T cells sorted from blood. The origin of the receptors is a young woman in good health. Both conserved end residues are trimmed from each CDR3. The order of the fields is clone size, V gene, CDR3 protein. Clone size is given for some rows only: seen once, a few or many times, or a class if the clone is expanded.

clone size: few; V gene: TRBV11-2; CDR3 protein: ASSRPWGSNTGELF
clone size: .; V gene: TRBV25-1; CDR3 protein: ASSELDGGSETQY
clone size: few; V gene: TRBV4-1; CDR3 protein: ASSQGWTGEYEQY
clone size: .; V gene: TRBV2; CDR3 protein: ASSVAGGLSYNEQF
clone size: .; V gene: TRBV20-1; CDR3 protein: SARVAGNYNSPLH
clone size: few; V gene: TRBV7-9; CDR3 protein: ASRPRRDQPQH
clone size: .; V gene: TRBV20-1; CDR3 protein: SGGGRGEETQY
clone size: .; V gene: TRBV6-2/TRBV6-3; CDR3 protein: ASRLQSYEQY
clone size: .; V gene: TRBV29-1; CDR3 protein: SDDRAF
clone size: few; V gene: TRBV11-2; CDR3 protein: ASSFRQVNNSPLH
clone size: few; V gene: TRBV12-3/TRBV12-4; CDR3 protein: ASSPQGEIGELF
clone size: many; V gene: TRBV20-1; CDR3 protein: SATSGSFYEQY
clone size: .; V gene: TRBV15; CDR3 protein: ATIRGGDSYNEQF
clone size: .; V gene: TRBV20-1; CDR3 protein: SARDLGLAGGLAYEQY